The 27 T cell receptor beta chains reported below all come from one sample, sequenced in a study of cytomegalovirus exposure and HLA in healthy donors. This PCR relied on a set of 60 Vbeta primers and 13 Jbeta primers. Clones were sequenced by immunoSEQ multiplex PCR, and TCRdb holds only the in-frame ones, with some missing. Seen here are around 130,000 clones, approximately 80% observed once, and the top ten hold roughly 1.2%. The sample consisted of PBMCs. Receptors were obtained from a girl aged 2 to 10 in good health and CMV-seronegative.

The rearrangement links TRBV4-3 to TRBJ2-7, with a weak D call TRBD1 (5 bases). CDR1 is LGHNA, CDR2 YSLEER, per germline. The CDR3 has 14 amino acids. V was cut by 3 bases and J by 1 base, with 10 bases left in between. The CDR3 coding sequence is TGCGCCAGCAGCCAGTTTCGACAGTCCTACGAGCAGTACTTC. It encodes CASSQFRQSYEQYF.

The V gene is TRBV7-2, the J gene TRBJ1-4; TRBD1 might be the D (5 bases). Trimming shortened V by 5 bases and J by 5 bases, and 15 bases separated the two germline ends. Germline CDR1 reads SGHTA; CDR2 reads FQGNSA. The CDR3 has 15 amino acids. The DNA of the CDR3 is TGTGCCAGCAGCCGGACCGGGACTCCGAATGAAAAACTGTTTTTT. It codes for CASSRTGTPNEKLFF. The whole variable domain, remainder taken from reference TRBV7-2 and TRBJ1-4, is GAGVSQSPSNKVTEKGKDVELRCDPISGHTALYWYRQSLGQGLEFLIYFQGNSAPDKSGLPSDRFSAERTGGSVSTLTIQRTQQEDSAVYLCASSRTGTPNEKLFFGSGTQLSVL.

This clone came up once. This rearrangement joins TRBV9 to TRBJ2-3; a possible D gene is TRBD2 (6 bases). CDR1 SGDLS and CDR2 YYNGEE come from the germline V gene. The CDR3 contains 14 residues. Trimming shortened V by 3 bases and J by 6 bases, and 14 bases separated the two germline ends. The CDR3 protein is CASSAGLGRDTQYF. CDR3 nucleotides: TGTGCCAGCAGCGCGGGACTTGGCAGGGATACGCAGTATTTT.

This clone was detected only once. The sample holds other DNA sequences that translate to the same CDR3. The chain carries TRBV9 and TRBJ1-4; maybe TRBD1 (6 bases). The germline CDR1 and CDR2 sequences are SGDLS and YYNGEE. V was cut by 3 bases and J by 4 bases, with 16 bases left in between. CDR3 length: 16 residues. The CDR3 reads CASSDRGWGHNEKLFF. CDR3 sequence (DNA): TGTGCCAGCAGCGATAGGGGGTGGGGTCATAATGAAAAACTGTTTTTT.

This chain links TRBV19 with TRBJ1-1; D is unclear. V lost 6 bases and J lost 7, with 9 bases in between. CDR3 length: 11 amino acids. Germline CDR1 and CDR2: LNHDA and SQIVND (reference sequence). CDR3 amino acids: CASRSGHEAFF. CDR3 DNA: TGTGCCAGTAGAAGCGGGCATGAAGCTTTCTTT.

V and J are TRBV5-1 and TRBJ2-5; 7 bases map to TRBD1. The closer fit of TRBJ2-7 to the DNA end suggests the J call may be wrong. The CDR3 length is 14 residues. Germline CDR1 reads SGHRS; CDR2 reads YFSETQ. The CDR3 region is CASSPGQSRSEQYF. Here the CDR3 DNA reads TGCGCCAGCAGCCCGGGACAGTCACGTTCCGAGCAGTACTTC.

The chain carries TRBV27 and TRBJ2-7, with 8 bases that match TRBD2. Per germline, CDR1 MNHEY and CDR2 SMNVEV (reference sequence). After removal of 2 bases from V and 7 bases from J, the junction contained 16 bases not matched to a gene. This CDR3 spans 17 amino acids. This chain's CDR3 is CASSLGTRGTTRVEQYF. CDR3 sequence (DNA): TGTGCCAGCAGTTTAGGGACTAGGGGGACAACTCGAGTGGAGCAGTACTTC.

CDR3 bases: TGTGCCTGGAGTGATCTGGGAGGCTTAAACAATGAGCAGTTCTTC. Translating it yields CAWSDLGGLNNEQFF. The chain is built from TRBV30 and TRBJ2-1, with D possibly being TRBD2 (6 bases). Trimming cost V 1 base and J 5 bases, with 15 bases left between them. The CDR3 spans 15 residues. Per germline, CDR1 GTSNPN and CDR2 SVGIG (reference sequence).

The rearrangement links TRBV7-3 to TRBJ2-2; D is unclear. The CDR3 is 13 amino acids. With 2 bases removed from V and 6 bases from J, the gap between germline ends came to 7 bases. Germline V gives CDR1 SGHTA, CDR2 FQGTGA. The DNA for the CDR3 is TGTGCCAGCAGCTTACTTAGCTCCGGGGAGCTGTTTTTT. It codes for CASSLLSSGELFF.

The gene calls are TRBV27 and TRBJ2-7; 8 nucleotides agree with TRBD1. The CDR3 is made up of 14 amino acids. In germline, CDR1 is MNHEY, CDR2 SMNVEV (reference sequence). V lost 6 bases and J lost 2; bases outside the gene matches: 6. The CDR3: CASRNRQGTYEQYF. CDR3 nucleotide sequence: TGTGCCAGCAGGAACCGACAGGGGACCTACGAGCAGTACTTC.

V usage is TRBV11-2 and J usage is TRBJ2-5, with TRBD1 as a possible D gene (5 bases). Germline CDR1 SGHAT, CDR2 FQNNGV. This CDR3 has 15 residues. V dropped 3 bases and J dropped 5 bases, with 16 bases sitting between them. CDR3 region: CASSFSGNPSETQYF. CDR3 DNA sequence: TGTGCCAGCAGCTTTTCAGGGAACCCCTCGGAGACCCAGTACTTC.

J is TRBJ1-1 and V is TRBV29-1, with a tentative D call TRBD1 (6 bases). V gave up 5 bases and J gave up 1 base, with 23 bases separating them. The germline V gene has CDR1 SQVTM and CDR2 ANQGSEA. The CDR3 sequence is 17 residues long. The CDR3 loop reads CSVLVGGPGTKNTEAFF. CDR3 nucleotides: TGCAGCGTTCTAGTCGGGGGGCCTGGGACAAAGAACACTGAAGCTTTCTTT. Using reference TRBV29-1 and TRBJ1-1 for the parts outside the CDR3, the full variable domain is SAVISQKPSRDICQRGTSLTIQCQVDSQVTMMFWYRQQPGQSLTLIATANQGSEATYESGFVIDKFPISRPNLTFSTLTVSNMSPEDSSIYLCSVLVGGPGTKNTEAFFGQGTRLTVV.

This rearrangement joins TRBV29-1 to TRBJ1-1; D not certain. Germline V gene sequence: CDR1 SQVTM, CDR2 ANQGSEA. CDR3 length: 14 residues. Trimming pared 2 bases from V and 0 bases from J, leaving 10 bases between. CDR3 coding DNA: TGCAGCGTTGAATCTGCGGGGTTGAACACTGAAGCTTTCTTT. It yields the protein CSVESAGLNTEAFF.

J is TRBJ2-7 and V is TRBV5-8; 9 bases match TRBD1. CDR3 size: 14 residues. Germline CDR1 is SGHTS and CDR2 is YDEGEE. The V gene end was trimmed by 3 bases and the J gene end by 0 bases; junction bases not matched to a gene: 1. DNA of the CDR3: TGTGCCAGCAGCTCGGGACAGGGCTCCTACGAGCAGTACTTC. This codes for CASSSGQGSYEQYF.

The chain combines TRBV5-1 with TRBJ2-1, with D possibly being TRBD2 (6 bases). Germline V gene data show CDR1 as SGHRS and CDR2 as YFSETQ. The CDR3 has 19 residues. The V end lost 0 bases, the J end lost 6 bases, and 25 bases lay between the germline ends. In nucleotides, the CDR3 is TGCGCCAGCAGCTTGGGGGAGTATAACAGACTAGTTCCAGGCAATGAGCAGTTCTTC. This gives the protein CASSLGEYNRLVPGNEQFF.

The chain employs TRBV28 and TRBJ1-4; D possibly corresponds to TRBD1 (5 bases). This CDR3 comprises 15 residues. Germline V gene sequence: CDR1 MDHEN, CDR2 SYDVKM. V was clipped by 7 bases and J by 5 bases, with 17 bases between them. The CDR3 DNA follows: TGTGCCAGCACCAAACCCGGGGGAGGGAATGAAAAACTGTTTTTT. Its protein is CASTKPGGGNEKLFF.

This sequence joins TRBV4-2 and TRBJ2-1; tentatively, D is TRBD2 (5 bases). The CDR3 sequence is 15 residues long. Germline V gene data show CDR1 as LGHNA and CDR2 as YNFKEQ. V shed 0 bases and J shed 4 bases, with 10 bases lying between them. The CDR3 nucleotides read TGTGCCAGCAGCCAAGACCCTACTAGTTACAATGAGCAGTTCTTC. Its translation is CASSQDPTSYNEQFF.

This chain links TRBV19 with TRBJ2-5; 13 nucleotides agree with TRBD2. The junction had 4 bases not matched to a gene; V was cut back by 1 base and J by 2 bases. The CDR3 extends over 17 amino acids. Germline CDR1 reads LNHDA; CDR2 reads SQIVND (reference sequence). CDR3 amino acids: CASSIGGLAGNQETQYF. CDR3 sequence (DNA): TGTGCCAGTAGTATAGGGGGACTAGCGGGGAATCAAGAGACCCAGTACTTC.

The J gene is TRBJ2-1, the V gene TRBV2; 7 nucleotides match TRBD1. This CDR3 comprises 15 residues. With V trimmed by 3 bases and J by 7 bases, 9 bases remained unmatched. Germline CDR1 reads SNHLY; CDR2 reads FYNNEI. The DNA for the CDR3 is TGTGCCAGCAGTGATTTTCCGGGACAGCCAAATGAGCAGTTCTTC. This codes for CASSDFPGQPNEQFF.

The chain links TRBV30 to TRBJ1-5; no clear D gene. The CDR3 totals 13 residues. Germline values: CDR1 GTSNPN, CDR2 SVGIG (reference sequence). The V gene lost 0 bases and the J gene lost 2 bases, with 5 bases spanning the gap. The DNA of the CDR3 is TGTGCCTGGAGTGTACAGCGCAATCAGCCCCAGCATTTT. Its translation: CAWSVQRNQPQHF. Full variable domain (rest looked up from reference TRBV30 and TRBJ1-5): SQTIHQWPATLVQPVGSPLSLECTVEGTSNPNLYWYRQAAGRGLQLLFYSVGIGQISSEVPQNLSASRPQDRQFILSSKKLLLSDSGFYLCAWSVQRNQPQHFGDGTRLSIL.

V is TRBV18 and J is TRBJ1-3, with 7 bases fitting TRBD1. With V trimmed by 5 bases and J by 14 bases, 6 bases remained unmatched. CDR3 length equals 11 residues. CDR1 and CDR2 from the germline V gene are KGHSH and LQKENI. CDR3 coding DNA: TGTGCCAGCTCATCCCGGGACAGAGTATATTTT. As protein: CASSSRDRVYF.

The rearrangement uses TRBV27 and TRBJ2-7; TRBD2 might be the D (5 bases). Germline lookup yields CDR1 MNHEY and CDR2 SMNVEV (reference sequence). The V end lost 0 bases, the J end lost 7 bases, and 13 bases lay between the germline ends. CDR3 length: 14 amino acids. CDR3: CASSLSPSLGEQYF. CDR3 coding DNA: TGTGCCAGCAGTTTATCACCTAGCTTGGGTGAGCAGTACTTC.

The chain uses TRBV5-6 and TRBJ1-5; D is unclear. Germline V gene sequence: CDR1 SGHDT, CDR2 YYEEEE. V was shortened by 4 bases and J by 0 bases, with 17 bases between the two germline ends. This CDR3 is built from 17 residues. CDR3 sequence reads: CASSPPRAMSSNQPQHF. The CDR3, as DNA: TGTGCCAGCAGCCCACCTCGAGCCATGAGTAGCAATCAGCCCCAGCATTTT.

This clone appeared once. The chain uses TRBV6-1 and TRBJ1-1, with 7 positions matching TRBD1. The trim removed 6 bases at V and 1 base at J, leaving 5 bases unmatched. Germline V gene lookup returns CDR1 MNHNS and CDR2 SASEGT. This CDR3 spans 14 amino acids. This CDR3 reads CASSSRQGNTEAFF. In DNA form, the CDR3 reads TGTGCCAGCAGCTCGCGACAGGGGAACACTGAAGCTTTCTTT.

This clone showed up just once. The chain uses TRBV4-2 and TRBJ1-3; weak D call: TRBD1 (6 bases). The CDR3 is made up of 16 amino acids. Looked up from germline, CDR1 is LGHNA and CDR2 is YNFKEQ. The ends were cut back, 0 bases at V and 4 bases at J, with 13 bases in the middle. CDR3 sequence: CASSQDLTGWGNTIYF. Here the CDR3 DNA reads TGTGCCAGCAGCCAAGATCTTACAGGGTGGGGAAACACCATATATTTT.

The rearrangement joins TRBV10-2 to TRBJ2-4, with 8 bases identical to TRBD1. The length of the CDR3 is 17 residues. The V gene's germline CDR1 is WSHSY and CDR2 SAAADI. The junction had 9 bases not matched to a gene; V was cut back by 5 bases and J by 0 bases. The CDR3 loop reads CASSTQQGGIAKNIQYF. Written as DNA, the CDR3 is TGCGCCAGCAGTACGCAACAGGGGGGAATAGCCAAAAACATTCAGTACTTC.

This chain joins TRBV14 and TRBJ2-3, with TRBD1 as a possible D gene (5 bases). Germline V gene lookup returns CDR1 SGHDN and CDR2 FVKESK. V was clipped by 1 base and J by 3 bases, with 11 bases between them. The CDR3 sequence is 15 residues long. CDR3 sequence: CASSQAGYPTDTQYF. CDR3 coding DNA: TGTGCCAGCAGCCAAGCAGGGTATCCGACAGATACGCAGTATTTT.